This T cell receptor beta chain was observed in a study of blood T cell repertoires in COVID-19. Study information: The samples span acute and convalescent COVID-19 from the United States, Italy and Spain.

Some clones are missing from TCRdb's copy, which holds only in-frame ones; the method was immunoSEQ multiplex PCR. This table has approximately 280,000 clones, roughly nine tenths appearing once. Germline values: CDR1 LGHDT, CDR2 YNNKEL (reference sequence). V trimming: 6 bases; J trimming: 3 bases; junction bases outside the gene matches: 3. The CDR3 extends over 13 amino acids. The TCR originated in an older woman who had recovered from COVID-19. Sequenced material: PBMCs or T cells enriched from blood (not recorded which). The chain joins TRBV3-1 (or the pseudogene TRBV3-2) to TRBJ1-2; TRBD1 matches 8 bases. CDR3 sequence reads: CASRGQGYYGYTF. In nucleotides, the CDR3 is TGTGCCAGCAGAGGACAGGGTTACTATGGCTACACCTTC.